The entry below gives a single T cell receptor (beta chain) sequence along with its context. Antigen unknown. Other DNA variants within this sample encode the same CDR3. The CDR3 has 13 residues. Germline CDR1 and CDR2: LGHDT and YNNKEL (reference sequence). V lost 1 base, J lost 5 bases, and 8 bases lay in between. The data were taken from a study of T cell responses to AZD1222 COVID-19 vaccine. Study background: Recipients boosted at about 4 weeks or about 12 weeks are pooled.

Study results and limitations: Spike-wide coverage was observed for vaccine-associated CD4 TCRs, with dominant responses at 160-218 and 743-854.

The assay was immunoSEQ multiplex PCR, and TCRdb's table has in-frame clones only and misses some. Among 70,000 to 85,000 clones listed, around four fifths were seen once. The chain carries TRBV3-1 (or the pseudogene TRBV3-2) and TRBJ1-1; D is possibly TRBD1 (5 bases). This clonotype was obtained from an adult in good health. The specimen was peripheral blood, collected on day 0 of AZD1222 vaccination. This CDR3 is CASSQGGGTEAFF. CDR3 DNA sequence: TGTGCCAGCAGCCAAGGTGGGGGGACTGAAGCTTTCTTT.